The rows below give T cell receptor beta chains drawn from one sample of a study of CD8 T cells in ankylosing spondylitis. TCRdb reprocessed the 5' RACE reads via MiXCR and lists one record per CDR3 protein. Altogether 200,000 to 300,000 distinct CDR3 sequences are present, roughly a third being singletons, with the ten largest covering approximately 4.4%. The sample was blood, either unsorted or a sorted T cell fraction (not recorded which). These TCRs come from a male donor with ankylosing spondylitis or in good health (not recorded which). The CDR3 runs from the conserved cysteine through the conserved F or W. The order of the fields is V gene, J gene, D gene, clone size, CDR3 DNA, CDR3 protein. A D gene is named only where the DNA matches it firmly. For some rows the clone size is stated as once, few or many, or as a class when expanded; others skip it.

>TRBV5-5|TRBJ1-4|-|-
TGTGCCAGCAGGGGGGCTGGGGAGCGTGAAAAACTGTTTTTT
CASRGAGEREKLFF
>TRBV6-2/TRBV6-3|TRBJ2-1|TRBD1|-
TGTGCCAGCAGTTTAACAGGGGGAGAGTACAATGAGCAGTTCTTC
CASSLTGGEYNEQFF
>TRBV10-1|TRBJ2-2|-|-
TGCGCCAGCAGTGGGGGGATCGGGGAGCTGTTTTTT
CASSGGIGELFF
>TRBV11-2|TRBJ2-1|TRBD2|few
TGTGCCAGCAGCTCAATCCGAGGGACTAGAGGTGAGCAGTTCTTC
CASSSIRGTRGEQFF
>TRBV5-5|TRBJ1-1|-|-
TGTGCCAGCAGCTTGGATGGGCAGGCCCTGGGAGCTTTCTTT
CASSLDGQALGAFF
>TRBV5-6|TRBJ2-7|TRBD1|few
TGTGCCAGCAGCTCAAGCTTGACAGGGATATCGTCCGAGCAGTACTTC
CASSSSLTGISSEQYF
>TRBV10-3|TRBJ2-1|-|many
TGTGCCATCAGTGAGTCGGCCAGGGAAGAGCAGTTCTTC
CAISESAREEQFF
>TRBV20-1|TRBJ2-5|-|-
TGCAGTGCTAGAGATCTTGCGGGGATGGAGACCCAGTACTTC
CSARDLAGMETQYF
>TRBV10-3|TRBJ2-1|-|-
TGTGCCATCAGTGAGTTGGTGTCGGGTCAGGGGAATGAGCAGTTCTTC
CAISELVSGQGNEQFF
>TRBV3-1|TRBJ2-3|-|-
TGTGCCAGCAAGGGCAGGGGCACAGATACGCAGTATTTT
CASKGRGTDTQYF
>TRBV6-1|TRBJ2-2|TRBD1|once
TGTGCCAGCAGGCTAAGACAGGGGAGGAACGGGGAGCTGTTTTTT
CASRLRQGRNGELFF
>TRBV20-1|TRBJ2-2|TRBD1|-
TGCAGTGCTAGAGATTACAGGGGGGCGAGGGAGCTGTTTTTT
CSARDYRGARELFF
>TRBV7-9|TRBJ2-3|TRBD1|-
TGTGCCAGCGGGGACAGGGGACCAGATACGCAGTATTTT
CASGDRGPDTQYF
>TRBV6-2/TRBV6-3|TRBJ2-7|-|-
TGTGCCAGCAGTCCGACTCTTTCCTACGAGCAGTACTTC
CASSPTLSYEQYF
>TRBV7-9|TRBJ2-1|-|-
TGTGCCAGCAGCCCGAGATGGTGGCGGCAGACATACAATGAGCAGTTCTTC
CASSPRWWRQTYNEQFF
>TRBV20-1|TRBJ2-7|TRBD1|once
TGCAGTGTTAAATCCCGGGACAGGGGATACGAGCAGTACTTC
CSVKSRDRGYEQYF
>TRBV20-1|TRBJ2-1|TRBD2|-
TGCAGTGCTAGACCCCCAAGCGGGGGGAGGAATGAGCAGTTCTTC
CSARPPSGGRNEQFF
>TRBV15|TRBJ2-2|-|few
TGTGCCACCAGCAGAGATGGAGGGACCGGGGAGCTGTTTTTT
CATSRDGGTGELFF
>TRBV6-1|TRBJ2-4|TRBD2|once
TGTGCCAGCAGTGTTAGGTCCCTATCGGAGGGACTAGCCCCAGGGATTCAGTACTTC
CASSVRSLSEGLAPGIQYF
>TRBV28|TRBJ2-5|-|-
TGTGCCAGCAGTTTAAGGGTAGACGGAACAAAAGAGACCCAGTACTTC
CASSLRVDGTKETQYF
>TRBV6-1|TRBJ2-5|-|few
TGTGCCAGCAGCCGTACTCGCCCTTCTTGGGGAGAGACCCAGTACTTC
CASSRTRPSWGETQYF
>TRBV20-1|TRBJ2-7|TRBD2|few
TGCAGTGCTTCCTATAGCGGGGGGATTTACGAGCAGTACTTC
CSASYSGGIYEQYF
>TRBV6-1|TRBJ2-7|-|once
TGTGCCAGCAACCCAAGGGGGGCGACCTACGAGCAGTACTTC
CASNPRGATYEQYF
>TRBV20-1|TRBJ2-3|-|few
TGCAGTGCTAGGTACACGGGCGGGACGCAGTATTTT
CSARYTGGTQYF
>TRBV11-2|TRBJ2-2|-|-
TGTGCCAGCAGCTCGAGGGGTTCCCACGGGGAGCTGTTTTTT
CASSSRGSHGELFF
>TRBV9|TRBJ2-2|-|-
TGTGCCAGCAGCGTAGGGTCCGCCCCGAACACCGGGGAGCTGTTTTTT
CASSVGSAPNTGELFF
>TRBV9|TRBJ2-3|-|few
TGTGCCAGCGAGTCTTCCGTCAATACGCAGTATTTT
CASESSVNTQYF
>TRBV27|TRBJ1-3|-|many
TGTGCCAGCAGTTACAGGCATGGAAACACCATATATTTT
CASSYRHGNTIYF
>TRBV6-2/TRBV6-3|TRBJ2-7|-|-
TGTGCCAGCAGGCCTAGGACTCCTGGTTGGGGCGAGCAGTACTTC
CASRPRTPGWGEQYF
>TRBV10-3|TRBJ1-2|-|few
TGTGCCATCAGTGTGGGCAGGGATACAGCTGGCTACACCTTC
CAISVGRDTAGYTF
>TRBV29-1|TRBJ2-1|-|-
TGCAGCGTTGATAATGAGCAGTTCTTC
CSVDNEQFF
>TRBV20-1|TRBJ1-4|-|-
TGCAGTGCTAGTCAAACTAATGAAAAACTGTTTTTT
CSASQTNEKLFF
>TRBV29-1|TRBJ2-5|-|-
TGCAGCGTTCACAGCCAAGAGACCCAGTACTTC
CSVHSQETQYF
>TRBV20-1|TRBJ2-7|TRBD1|-
TGCAGTGCTAGAGATGCGCAGGGGGATTCCTACGAGCAGTACTTC
CSARDAQGDSYEQYF
>TRBV20-1|TRBJ2-7|-|few
TGCAGTGCTAGAGAGGGGGGGGCGGGTTACGAGCAGTACTTC
CSAREGGAGYEQYF